This is a list of T cell receptor beta chains from one sample in a study of molecular identifiers for immune sequencing clone quantification. TCRdb reprocessed the PCR reads via MiXCR and lists one record per CDR3 protein. Among under 650,000 distinct CDR3 sequences listed, nearly 20% were seen once. Material: naive CD8+ T cells from blood, with Jurkat cell RNA spiked in. The receptors originated from a human donor in good health. Some libraries in this study had Jurkat cell RNA spiked in. CDR3s include the opening cysteine and the closing phenylalanine or tryptophan. Each record gives: J gene, D gene, clone size, V gene, CDR3 DNA, CDR3 protein. The D gene is left open where the match is weak. Not all rows give a size; the values are once, few, many and, for expanded clones, a class.

J gene: TRBJ2-7
D gene: TRBD1
clone size: many
V gene: TRBV12-3/TRBV12-4
CDR3 DNA: TGTGCCAGCAGAGGGACAGGGGAGGCGTCCTACGAGCAGTACTTC
CDR3 protein: CASRGTGEASYEQYF

J gene: TRBJ1-1
D gene: -
clone size: many
V gene: TRBV27
CDR3 DNA: TGTGCCAGCAGTTTAATCATGGGTCACAACACTGAAGCTTTCTTT
CDR3 protein: CASSLIMGHNTEAFF

J gene: TRBJ2-7
D gene: -
clone size: many
V gene: TRBV19
CDR3 DNA: TGTGCCAGTATGAGCTCCTTTCACTACGAGCAGTACTTC
CDR3 protein: CASMSSFHYEQYF

J gene: TRBJ2-7
D gene: -
clone size: -
V gene: TRBV4-1
CDR3 DNA: TGCGCCAGCAGCCAGGGCTTCGGACAAGCCTACGAGCAGTACTTC
CDR3 protein: CASSQGFGQAYEQYF

J gene: TRBJ2-1
D gene: TRBD1
clone size: many
V gene: TRBV4-3
CDR3 DNA: TGCGCCAGCAGCCAAGGGCAGGGGGCGGCCAATGAGCAGTTCTTC
CDR3 protein: CASSQGQGAANEQFF

J gene: TRBJ1-1
D gene: -
clone size: many
V gene: TRBV5-1
CDR3 DNA: TGCGCCAGCAGTTTTACAGGGTTAAGGACTGAAGCTTTCTTT
CDR3 protein: CASSFTGLRTEAFF

J gene: TRBJ1-5
D gene: TRBD1
clone size: few
V gene: TRBV27
CDR3 DNA: TGTGCCAGCAGTTTATCTCGGACAGGACGAATACAGCCCCAGCATTTT
CDR3 protein: CASSLSRTGRIQPQHF

J gene: TRBJ1-1
D gene: -
clone size: many
V gene: TRBV6-5
CDR3 DNA: TGTGCCAGCAGACCCGGGACTTCTGAAGCTTTCTTT
CDR3 protein: CASRPGTSEAFF

J gene: TRBJ2-3
D gene: TRBD2
clone size: many
V gene: TRBV7-9
CDR3 DNA: TGTGCCAGCAGCTTAGTCCTAGCGGGAGAAGATACGCAGTATTTT
CDR3 protein: CASSLVLAGEDTQYF

J gene: TRBJ1-1
D gene: -
clone size: many
V gene: TRBV20-1
CDR3 DNA: TGCAGCGTCGGGTCCCGTTTCGGGGCCAACACTGAAGCTTTCTTT
CDR3 protein: CSVGSRFGANTEAFF

J gene: TRBJ2-4
D gene: TRBD1
clone size: many
V gene: TRBV5-6
CDR3 DNA: TGTGCCAGCAGCTTGATGAGGGGGACAGAAGCCAAAAACATTCAGTACTTC
CDR3 protein: CASSLMRGTEAKNIQYF

J gene: TRBJ2-1
D gene: TRBD2
clone size: -
V gene: TRBV27
CDR3 DNA: TGTGCCAGCACCTTGGGACTAGCGGGAGACTATGAGCAGTTCTTC
CDR3 protein: CASTLGLAGDYEQFF

J gene: TRBJ1-2
D gene: TRBD1
clone size: -
V gene: TRBV4-1
CDR3 DNA: TGCGCCAGCAGCCCGCAATCTGGACAGGACCCACCTATGCACACCTTC
CDR3 protein: CASSPQSGQDPPMHTF

J gene: TRBJ2-3
D gene: -
clone size: -
V gene: TRBV6-2/TRBV6-3
CDR3 DNA: TGTGCCAGCAGCAAGACTCTTTTTGCGGATTCGCAGTATTTT
CDR3 protein: CASSKTLFADSQYF

J gene: TRBJ2-5
D gene: -
clone size: many
V gene: TRBV7-2
CDR3 DNA: TGTGCCAGCAGCTTCCCCCAACTGGGAGAGACCCAGTACTTC
CDR3 protein: CASSFPQLGETQYF

J gene: TRBJ2-7
D gene: -
clone size: many
V gene: TRBV20-1
CDR3 DNA: TGCAGTGCTCCCGAGTCTAGCCGGAGCTCCTACGAGCAGTACTTC
CDR3 protein: CSAPESSRSSYEQYF

J gene: TRBJ1-1
D gene: -
clone size: -
V gene: TRBV27
CDR3 DNA: TGTGCCAGCAGTCTCCACCCCTCTGGGGTGAACACTGAAGCTTTCTTT
CDR3 protein: CASSLHPSGVNTEAFF

J gene: TRBJ2-2
D gene: -
clone size: many
V gene: TRBV5-6
CDR3 DNA: TGTGCCAGCAGCTCGATGAGTCTTTCCGGGGAGCTGTTTTTT
CDR3 protein: CASSSMSLSGELFF

J gene: TRBJ2-7
D gene: TRBD2
clone size: few
V gene: TRBV6-5
CDR3 DNA: TGTGCCAGCAGGCTGGGAGCGGGAGGACACGAGCAGTACTTC
CDR3 protein: CASRLGAGGHEQYF

J gene: TRBJ2-7
D gene: TRBD2
clone size: -
V gene: TRBV12-3/TRBV12-4
CDR3 DNA: TGTGCCAGCAGTCCCCGTGGCGGGAGTTCCGAGCAGTACTTC
CDR3 protein: CASSPRGGSSEQYF

J gene: TRBJ2-5
D gene: -
clone size: -
V gene: TRBV12-3/TRBV12-4
CDR3 DNA: TGTGCCAGCAACCTGGGTAGGGACCAAGAGACCCAGTACTTC
CDR3 protein: CASNLGRDQETQYF

J gene: TRBJ2-7
D gene: TRBD2
clone size: many
V gene: TRBV5-4
CDR3 DNA: TGTGCCAGCAGCCCGACTGGGACTAGCGGGATCCACGAGCAGTACTTC
CDR3 protein: CASSPTGTSGIHEQYF

J gene: TRBJ2-5
D gene: TRBD1
clone size: few
V gene: TRBV7-9
CDR3 DNA: TGTGCCAGCAGCTCGAGGGACAGGGGAGAGACCCAGTACTTC
CDR3 protein: CASSSRDRGETQYF

J gene: TRBJ2-7
D gene: -
clone size: many
V gene: TRBV19
CDR3 DNA: TGTGCCAGTAGTATAGATGGAACAGGAGAGTACTACGAGCAGTACTTC
CDR3 protein: CASSIDGTGEYYEQYF

J gene: TRBJ2-5
D gene: TRBD2
clone size: few
V gene: TRBV3-1
CDR3 DNA: TGTGCCAGCAGCCAAGTAATAGCGGGGGTGGAGACCCAGTACTTC
CDR3 protein: CASSQVIAGVETQYF

J gene: TRBJ1-1
D gene: TRBD1
clone size: few
V gene: TRBV6-2/TRBV6-3
CDR3 DNA: TGTGCCAGCAGGGACAGGGAAACTGAAGCTTTCTTT
CDR3 protein: CASRDRETEAFF

J gene: TRBJ2-1
D gene: -
clone size: -
V gene: TRBV6-4
CDR3 DNA: TGTGCCAGCAGTAGCTCGAGGTCCAATGAGCAGTTCTTC
CDR3 protein: CASSSSRSNEQFF

J gene: TRBJ2-4
D gene: TRBD1
clone size: -
V gene: TRBV7-2
CDR3 DNA: TGTGCCAGCAGCTTAGGGGACAGGCGGGACATTCAGTACTTC
CDR3 protein: CASSLGDRRDIQYF

J gene: TRBJ2-7
D gene: -
clone size: many
V gene: TRBV9
CDR3 DNA: TGTGCCAGCAGCGTAGACGGTTCGGGACTGAAAACCTACGAGCAGTACTTC
CDR3 protein: CASSVDGSGLKTYEQYF

J gene: TRBJ2-7
D gene: -
clone size: many
V gene: TRBV6-5
CDR3 DNA: TGTGCCAGCAGTCCCAATTCAGGTCGGGCGGGGCAGTACTTC
CDR3 protein: CASSPNSGRAGQYF

J gene: TRBJ1-5
D gene: -
clone size: many
V gene: TRBV4-3
CDR3 DNA: TGCGCCAGCAGCCTAATGATTGGACCGACTGGCAATCAGCCCCAGCATTTT
CDR3 protein: CASSLMIGPTGNQPQHF

J gene: TRBJ1-1
D gene: TRBD1
clone size: many
V gene: TRBV5-1
CDR3 DNA: TGCGCCAGCAGCTTGTGGACAGGGACGTATTTGAACACTGAAGCTTTCTTT
CDR3 protein: CASSLWTGTYLNTEAFF

J gene: TRBJ2-7
D gene: TRBD1
clone size: -
V gene: TRBV7-9
CDR3 DNA: TGTGCCAGCAGCCACGACAGGGATGCGGGTGAGCAGTACTTC
CDR3 protein: CASSHDRDAGEQYF

J gene: TRBJ2-5
D gene: TRBD1
clone size: many
V gene: TRBV5-1
CDR3 DNA: TGCGCCAGCAGCTTACTTGGACAGGTCCAAGAGACCCAGTACTTC
CDR3 protein: CASSLLGQVQETQYF

J gene: TRBJ1-6
D gene: -
clone size: many
V gene: TRBV27
CDR3 DNA: TGTGCCAGCAGTTTATTCGACCAGGTTAATTCACCCCTCCACTTT
CDR3 protein: CASSLFDQVNSPLHF

J gene: TRBJ2-2
D gene: TRBD2
clone size: few
V gene: TRBV4-3
CDR3 DNA: TGCGCCAGTAAACGCGAGACTAGCGGTAACACCGGGGAGCTGTTTTTT
CDR3 protein: CASKRETSGNTGELFF

J gene: TRBJ2-7
D gene: TRBD1
clone size: many
V gene: TRBV4-3
CDR3 DNA: TGCGCCAGCAGCCCGGGGACAGGGTTTACCTACGAGCAGTACTTC
CDR3 protein: CASSPGTGFTYEQYF

J gene: TRBJ1-6
D gene: -
clone size: many
V gene: TRBV7-6
CDR3 DNA: TGTGCCAGCAGCAATAGCGGAGGGGGTAACTATAATTCACCCCTCCACTTT
CDR3 protein: CASSNSGGGNYNSPLHF

J gene: TRBJ2-3
D gene: TRBD1
clone size: many
V gene: TRBV12-5
CDR3 DNA: TGTGCTAGTGGTTTGAGGACAGGGGCAGATACGCAGTATTTT
CDR3 protein: CASGLRTGADTQYF

J gene: TRBJ1-1
D gene: -
clone size: many
V gene: TRBV2
CDR3 DNA: TGTGCCAGTGCAGTGGGGTGGATTACTGAAGCTTTCTTT
CDR3 protein: CASAVGWITEAFF

J gene: TRBJ1-5
D gene: -
clone size: many
V gene: TRBV9
CDR3 DNA: TGTGCCAGCAGCGTAGAAGGGCATCAGCCCCAGCATTTT
CDR3 protein: CASSVEGHQPQHF

J gene: TRBJ2-4
D gene: TRBD2
clone size: -
V gene: TRBV4-3
CDR3 DNA: TGCGCCAGCAGCCAAGAAGTGGGGGGGTCTAGAAAGTACTTC
CDR3 protein: CASSQEVGGSRKYF

J gene: TRBJ2-1
D gene: -
clone size: many
V gene: TRBV5-6
CDR3 DNA: TGTGCCAGCAGCTTGGCCGAAAATCCTTGGCCGGGGAATGAGCAGTTCTTC
CDR3 protein: CASSLAENPWPGNEQFF

J gene: TRBJ1-1
D gene: TRBD1
clone size: few
V gene: TRBV19
CDR3 DNA: TGTGCCAGCCGAATACAGGGGGACACTGAAGCTTTCTTT
CDR3 protein: CASRIQGDTEAFF

J gene: TRBJ2-1
D gene: -
clone size: few
V gene: TRBV12-3/TRBV12-4
CDR3 DNA: TGTGCCAGCAGCCATCCCGGGGAAAGACGCAATGAGCAGTTCTTC
CDR3 protein: CASSHPGERRNEQFF